This record concerns one T cell receptor beta chain sequence. This clone's antigen is unknown. Per-base qualities were not stored, and no clone one base away is much larger. The CDR3 runs 14 amino acids, cysteine and phenylalanine included. Only CDR3 DNA remains: 42 bases, in frame from the first base. The junction carries 11 bases between V and J, which are trimmed by 5 bases and 0 bases respectively. CDR1 is given as SGHAT and CDR2 as FQNNGV, both from the germline V gene. The data belong to a study of T cell clonotyping in hematopoietic cell transplantation (dated by TCRdb to the early 2020s). Regarding the study in general: In the study, approximately 140 blood samples were gathered from roughly 35 consecutive transplant recipients and their related donors. Patient recruitment ran from 2015 to January 2017, and follow-up continued until September 2020 or death. The paper's findings and limits, for the study overall: Just a small fraction of recipient repertoires overlapped with donor repertoires, and more than 97% appeared de novo at the given depth. Recipient TCR diversity fell after transplant, with pathologically expanded clonotypes rising progressively from day 30 to day 180. The sample size was limited, and because cells were not sorted, the contributions of CD4 and CD8 repertoires could not be separated. Donor and pretransplant recipient Inverse Simpson Index values predicted broader posttransplant TCR repertoire diversity.

Related transplant donors provided blood samples for TCR beta sequencing. Nuclei Lysis Solution was used to extract genomic DNA from fresh or cryopreserved unfractionated peripheral blood mononuclear cells. The immunoSEQ assay, a bias-controlled multiplex PCR using V- and J-specific primers, was used to amplify TCR beta CDR3 regions from genomic DNA. In a second PCR step, the CDR3 amplicons were tagged with a proprietary barcode plus Illumina adapter sequences. An Illumina MiSeq instrument was used for sequencing of the CDR3 libraries. The original methods were these. immunoSEQ Analyzer 3.0 was used for export and quality control, with R Bioconductor and Immunarch used for downstream analyses. Only productive rearrangements in the normalized downsampled data set went into calculating the repertoire metrics. Clonotypes larger than 5 templates in the normalized cohort were defined as pathologically expanded. The Inverse Simpson Index served as the measure of repertoire diversity. To capture all clonotypes, the CMV-specificity analyses were run on the non-normalized data set. What TCRdb holds here is the immuneACCESS table cut down to in-frame rearrangements. Part of the clones is not present; checked against another copy, under half of the missing clones reflect an unresolved V gene, and the others are unexplained. D and trimming were read from the DNA, whereas the V and J calls and clone size are those reported in that table. The sample table contains about 36,000 clones; only one count was recorded for around nine tenths of them. Approximately 2% of the sample is held by the ten biggest clonotypes.

Recombination joined TRBV11-2 with TRBJ2-7; a tentative D call is TRBD1 (5 bases match). The origin of this receptor is a woman aged 40 to 50 in good health. Some clones in this sample may be carry-over from other donors' samples. Sequenced: peripheral blood mononuclear cells. Here is the DNA: TGTGCCAGCAGCGTTACGACAGTCTCCTACGAGCAGTACTTC. This encodes CASSVTTVSYEQYF.